This T cell receptor beta chain stems from a study of vaccination and CD4 T cells after COVID-19. Germline-derived CDR1 and CDR2 are SGHTA and FQGTGA. J lost 1 base, V lost 4 bases, and 6 bases had no gene match. The CDR3 contains 16 residues. Treatment noted: roughly 10-day PBMC culture with coronavirus spike peptide pools or control peptides (ViraFEST assay). Unexposed donor CD4+ T cells predated the COVID-19 pandemic, collected 2011-2018. Both day 3 and day 7 involved replacing half of the medium with fresh IL-2 medium. Regarding this clonotype: Antigen unknown.

Sequencing of the DNA from cultured CD4+ T cells was carried out with the Oncomine TCR Beta short-read assay. Using the QIAamp micro DNA kit, genomic DNA was extracted from the CD4+ T cells that had been cultured. TCRdb reprocessed the PCR reads via MiXCR and lists one record per CDR3 protein. The sample includes over 2,500 distinct CDR3 sequences, approximately 25% of them seen just once. Sequencing was done on a sample of CD4+ T cells from blood, cultured in vitro. This chain links TRBV7-3 with TRBJ2-3, with 9 bases that match TRBD2. The source is a human donor in good health. CDR3 sequence: CASSSFSGSRTDTQYF. The CDR3 region has the DNA TGTGCCAGCAGCTCCTTTAGCGGGAGTCGCACAGATACGCAGTATTTT.